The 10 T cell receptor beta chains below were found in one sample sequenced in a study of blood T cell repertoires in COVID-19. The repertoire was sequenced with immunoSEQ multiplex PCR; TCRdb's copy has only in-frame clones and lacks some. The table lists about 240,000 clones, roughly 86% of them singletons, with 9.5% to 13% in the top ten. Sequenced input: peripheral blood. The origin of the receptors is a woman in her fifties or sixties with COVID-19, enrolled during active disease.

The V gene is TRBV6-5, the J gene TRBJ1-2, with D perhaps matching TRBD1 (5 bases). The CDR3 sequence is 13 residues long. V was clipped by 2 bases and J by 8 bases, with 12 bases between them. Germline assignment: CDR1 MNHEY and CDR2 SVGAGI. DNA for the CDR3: TGTGCCAGCAGTTACGTCGGGGGTCGGGGCTACACCTTC. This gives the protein CASSYVGGRGYTF.

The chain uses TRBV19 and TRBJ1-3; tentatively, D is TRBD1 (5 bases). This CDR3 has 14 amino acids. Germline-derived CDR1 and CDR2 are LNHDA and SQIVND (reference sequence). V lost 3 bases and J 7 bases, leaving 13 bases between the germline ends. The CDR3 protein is CASSIQGLSNTIYF. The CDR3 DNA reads TGTGCCAGTAGTATCCAGGGTTTGTCCAACACCATATATTTT.

The CDR3 sequence is CATEGGGSTYEQYF. CDR3 sequence (DNA): TGTGCCACGGAAGGGGGGGGATCCACCTACGAGCAGTACTTC. This sequence joins TRBV28 and TRBJ2-7, with D possibly TRBD2 on 7 matching bases. CDR1 is MDHEN, CDR2 SYDVKM, per germline. Trimming took off 10 bases at V and 2 bases at J, with 18 bases between the two ends. The CDR3 covers 14 residues.

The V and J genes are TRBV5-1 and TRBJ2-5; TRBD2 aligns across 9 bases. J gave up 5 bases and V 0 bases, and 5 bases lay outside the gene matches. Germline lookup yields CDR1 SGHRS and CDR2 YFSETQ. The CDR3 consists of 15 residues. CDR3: CASSLGGGARETQYF. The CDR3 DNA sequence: TGCGCCAGCAGCTTGGGCGGGGGGGCTCGTGAGACCCAGTACTTC.

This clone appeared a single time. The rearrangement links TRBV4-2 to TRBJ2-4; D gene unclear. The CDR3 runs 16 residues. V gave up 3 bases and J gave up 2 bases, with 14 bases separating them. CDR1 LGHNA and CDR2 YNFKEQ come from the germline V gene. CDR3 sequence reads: CASSHPLELPKNIQYF. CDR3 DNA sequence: TGTGCCAGCAGCCATCCCCTCGAGTTACCCAAAAACATTCAGTACTTC.

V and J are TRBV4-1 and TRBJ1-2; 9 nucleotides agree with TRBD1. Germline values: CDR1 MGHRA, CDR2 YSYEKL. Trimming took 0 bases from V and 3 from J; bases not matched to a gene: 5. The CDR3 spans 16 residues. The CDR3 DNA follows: TGCGCCAGCAGCCAAGATAGGGACAGGGCGTACTATGGCTACACCTTC. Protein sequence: CASSQDRDRAYYGYTF.

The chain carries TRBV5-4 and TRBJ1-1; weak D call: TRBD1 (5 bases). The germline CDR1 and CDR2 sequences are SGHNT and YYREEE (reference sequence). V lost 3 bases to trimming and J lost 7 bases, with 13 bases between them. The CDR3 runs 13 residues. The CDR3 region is CASSSGDVIEAFF. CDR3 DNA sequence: TGTGCCAGCAGCTCGGGGGACGTTATTGAAGCTTTCTTT.

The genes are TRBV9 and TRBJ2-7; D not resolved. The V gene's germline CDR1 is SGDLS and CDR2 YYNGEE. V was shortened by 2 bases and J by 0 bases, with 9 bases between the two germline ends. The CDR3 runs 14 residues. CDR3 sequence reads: CASSVGVSSYEQYF. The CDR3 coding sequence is TGTGCCAGCAGCGTTGGAGTCAGCTCCTACGAGCAGTACTTC.

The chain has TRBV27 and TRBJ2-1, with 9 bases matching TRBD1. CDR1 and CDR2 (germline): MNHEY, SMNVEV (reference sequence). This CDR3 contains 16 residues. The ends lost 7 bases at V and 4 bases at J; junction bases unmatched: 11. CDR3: CASIPTGTGMYNEQFF. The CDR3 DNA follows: TGTGCCAGCATTCCGACCGGGACAGGGATGTACAATGAGCAGTTCTTC.

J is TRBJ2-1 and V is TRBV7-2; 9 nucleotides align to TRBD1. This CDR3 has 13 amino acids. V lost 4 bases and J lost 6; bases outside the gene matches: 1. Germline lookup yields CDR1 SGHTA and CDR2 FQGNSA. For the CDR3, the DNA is TGTGCCAGCAGCTCGACAGGGGGCAATGAGCAGTTCTTC. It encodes CASSSTGGNEQFF.